One and the same sample provided the 28 T cell receptor beta chains below, sequenced in a study of vaccination effects on CD4 cells after COVID-19. These receptors have no known antigen. Isolating CD4+ T cells followed more than 9 days of culture. Sequencing was performed with immunoSEQ multiplex PCR; in TCRdb, only in-frame clones are kept and a portion is missing. Of 40,000 to 55,000 clones listed, roughly 72% are singletons. The material sequenced was CD4+ T cells from PBMCs cultured without peptide, taken before COVID-19 vaccination. These receptors were taken from a human donor who had a prior SARS-CoV-2 infection.

The chain couples TRBV12-3 or TRBV12-4 to TRBJ1-2, with D perhaps TRBD1 (5 bases). With 3 bases removed from V and 6 bases from J, the gap between germline ends came to 8 bases. This CDR3 comprises 12 residues. The CDR3: CASSFSGDGYTF. CDR3 DNA sequence: TGTGCCAGCAGTTTTTCGGGGGATGGCTACACCTTC.

This clone showed up just once. This chain uses TRBV3-1 (or the pseudogene TRBV3-2) with TRBJ2-2; D ambiguous. This CDR3 is built from 13 residues. Germline values: CDR1 LGHDT, CDR2 YNNKEL (reference sequence). The V end was cut by 6 bases, the J end by 1 base, with 6 bases between. This chain's CDR3 is CASRVMNTGELFF. For the CDR3, the DNA is TGTGCCAGCAGGGTAATGAACACCGGGGAGCTGTTTTTT.

V and J are TRBV30 and TRBJ1-1; D call uncertain. V dropped 0 bases and J dropped 3 bases, with 11 bases sitting between them. The germline V gene encodes CDR1 GTSNPN and CDR2 SVGIG (reference sequence). This CDR3 is 14 amino acids long. DNA of the CDR3: TGTGCCTGGAGTGTACAGCTGATATACACTGAAGCTTTCTTT. Translated, it gives CAWSVQLIYTEAFF. Based on the CDR3 plus reference TRBV30 and TRBJ1-1, the full variable domain is SQTIHQWPATLVQPVGSPLSLECTVEGTSNPNLYWYRQAAGRGLQLLFYSVGIGQISSEVPQNLSASRPQDRQFILSSKKLLLSDSGFYLCAWSVQLIYTEAFFGQGTRLTVV.

The V gene is TRBV3-1 (or the pseudogene TRBV3-2), the J gene TRBJ1-6, with a possible D match to TRBD1 (6 bases). The V gene's germline CDR1 is LGHDT and CDR2 YNNKEL (reference sequence). Between the trimmed V and J ends, which lost 8 bases and 11 bases, there was a span of 19 bases. This CDR3 has 14 residues. For the CDR3, the DNA is TGTGCCAGCGAACGCCACCTAAGGGGGACACCCCTCCACTTT. Amino acids: CASERHLRGTPLHF.

The rearrangement links TRBV12-3 or TRBV12-4 to TRBJ1-5; no clear D. Trimming stripped 2 bases from V and 6 bases from J, with 5 bases between. This CDR3 is built from 12 residues. DNA of the CDR3: TGTGCCAGCAGTTTAAATGCTCAGCCCCAGCATTTT. Translation gives CASSLNAQPQHF.

V gene TRBV2 combines with J gene TRBJ1-3; D ambiguous. The CDR3 has 11 amino acids. Germline V gene lookup returns CDR1 SNHLY and CDR2 FYNNEI. With 8 bases removed from V and 8 bases from J, the gap between germline ends came to 10 bases. This CDR3 reads CASSNRDTIYF. The CDR3 bases are TGTGCCAGCTCAAATCGGGACACCATATATTTT.

The J gene is TRBJ1-1, the V gene TRBV6-5; 9 bases align to TRBD1. This CDR3 is 13 amino acids long. The germline V gene has CDR1 MNHEY and CDR2 SVGAGI. With V trimmed by 2 bases and J by 11 bases, 6 bases remained unmatched. Here the CDR3 reads CASSYLDRGGAFF. The CDR3 bases are TGTGCCAGCAGTTACCTGGACAGGGGTGGGGCTTTCTTT.

The genes are TRBV30 and TRBJ1-5; D perhaps matches TRBD1 (5 bases). CDR1 is GTSNPN, CDR2 SVGIG, per germline (reference sequence). The CDR3 is 13 residues long. V was clipped by 0 bases and J by 6 bases, with 9 bases between them. As DNA, the CDR3 is TGTGCCTGGAGTGTACAGGACCTTCAGCCCCAGCATTTT. Translating it yields CAWSVQDLQPQHF.

The chain recombines TRBV6-5 with TRBJ2-1; tentatively, D is TRBD1 (6 bases). Trimming removed 2 bases from V and 2 bases from J, with 13 bases in between. CDR1 is MNHEY and CDR2 is SVGAGI in the germline V gene. The CDR3 length is 16 residues. CDR3: CASSYAPGAAYNEQFF. DNA of the CDR3: TGTGCCAGCAGTTACGCGCCAGGGGCCGCCTACAATGAGCAGTTCTTC.

This clone appeared a few times. The J gene is TRBJ1-5, the V gene TRBV4-2; 7 bases match TRBD1. Germline V lookup: CDR1 LGHNA, CDR2 YNFKEQ. Unmatched junction bases numbered 9, after V lost 1 base and J lost 3 bases. The CDR3 loop spans 17 amino acids. CDR3 nucleotides: TGTGCCAGCAGCCAAGGTATGGGAGACAGGGTCAATCAGCCCCAGCATTTT. Translation: CASSQGMGDRVNQPQHF.

V usage is TRBV28 and J usage is TRBJ1-4, with 10 bases aligning to TRBD1. Germline-derived CDR1 and CDR2 are MDHEN and SYDVKM. This CDR3 is 16 amino acids long. Trimming removed 6 bases from V and 8 bases from J; junction bases left unmatched: 12. CDR3 sequence: CASRTGQTGGFEKLFF. The CDR3 bases are TGTGCCAGCAGGACCGGACAGACAGGGGGCTTCGAAAAACTGTTTTTT.

V is TRBV18 and J is TRBJ2-3, with D possibly TRBD2 on 5 matching bases. The CDR3 length is 14 residues. V was pared by 3 bases and J by 5 bases, with 12 bases between. Germline CDR1 and CDR2: KGHSH and LQKENI. DNA for the CDR3: TGTGCCAGCTCACCTCCAGCGGACTTAGATACGCAGTATTTT. It codes for CASSPPADLDTQYF.

The chain uses TRBV6-5 and TRBJ1-6, with 7 nucleotides matching TRBD1. Germline V gives CDR1 MNHEY, CDR2 SVGAGI. This CDR3 spans 14 amino acids. V shed 8 bases and J 8 bases; nucleotides not matched to a gene: 9. The CDR3 sequence is CASGRQGRHSPLHF. CDR3 DNA sequence: TGTGCCAGCGGTAGACAGGGCAGGCATTCACCCCTCCACTTT.

V usage is TRBV9 and J usage is TRBJ2-3; D might be TRBD1 (5 bases). The CDR3 is made up of 14 amino acids. The germline V gene encodes CDR1 SGDLS and CDR2 YYNGEE. Trimming stripped 0 bases from V and 5 bases from J, with 10 bases between. In nucleotides, the CDR3 is TGTGCCAGCAGCGTAGTAACTCAGGGAGATACGCAGTATTTT. This translates into CASSVVTQGDTQYF.

This sequence joins TRBV4-1 and TRBJ2-7; D gene uncertain. V lost 0 bases and J 2 bases, leaving 8 bases between the germline ends. Per germline, CDR1 MGHRA and CDR2 YSYEKL. The CDR3 extends over 14 amino acids. Written as DNA, the CDR3 is TGCGCCAGCAGCCAAGAGTGGCGACCCTACGAGCAGTACTTC. It yields the protein CASSQEWRPYEQYF.

This rearrangement joins TRBV6-5 to TRBJ2-2; D gene ambiguous. This CDR3 is 15 amino acids long. V was trimmed by 5 bases and J by 4 bases, leaving 14 bases between them. CDR1 is MNHEY and CDR2 is SVGAGI in the germline V gene. Here the CDR3 reads CASSPPGYSTGELFF. The CDR3 coding sequence is TGTGCCAGCAGTCCGCCCGGTTATAGCACCGGGGAGCTGTTTTTT.

The chain uses TRBV29-1 and TRBJ2-5; 9 nucleotides align to TRBD1. The CDR3 consists of 13 residues. Germline lookup yields CDR1 SQVTM and CDR2 ANQGSEA. V shed 2 bases, J shed 4 bases, and the junction held 2 bases outside the gene matches. The CDR3 loop is CSVEKDRGETQYF. In nucleotides, the CDR3 is TGCAGCGTTGAAAAGGACAGGGGAGAGACCCAGTACTTC.

A few counts support this clone. The chain links TRBV12-3 or TRBV12-4 to TRBJ1-5; 7 nucleotides align to TRBD1. V was clipped by 6 bases and J by 6 bases; unmatched bases: 5. The CDR3 length is 13 residues. CDR3 sequence: CASSGQVGQPQHF. The CDR3 coding sequence is TGTGCCAGCAGCGGACAGGTGGGTCAGCCCCAGCATTTT.

This clone was seen once. The CDR3 region has the DNA TGTGCCAGCAGCCGGACGGGTCGAGGGACTGAAGCTTTCTTT. It specifies CASSRTGRGTEAFF. The rearrangement joins TRBV7-9 to TRBJ1-1; D call uncertain. The V gene's germline CDR1 is SEHNR and CDR2 FQNEAQ (reference sequence). CDR3 length: 14 amino acids. Between the trimmed V and J ends, which lost 5 bases and 5 bases, there was a span of 15 bases.

The V and J genes are TRBV2 and TRBJ2-7; TRBD2 aligns across 10 bases. The CDR3 runs 21 residues. The germline V gene has CDR1 SNHLY and CDR2 FYNNEI. V lost 2 bases to trimming and J lost 3 bases; unmatched junction nucleotides: 22. The CDR3 region has the DNA TGTGCCAGCAGTGAATCCCCAGGGGTGCTACTAGCGGGGCTGGCCCTCTACGAGCAGTACTTC. It codes for CASSESPGVLLAGLALYEQYF.

The J gene is TRBJ1-6, the V gene TRBV6-5; weak D call: TRBD1 (5 bases). The length of the CDR3 is 14 residues. Looked up from germline, CDR1 is MNHEY and CDR2 is SVGAGI. V was pared by 2 bases and J by 7 bases, with 9 bases between. Here the CDR3 reads CASSYRGRNSPLHF. In DNA form, the CDR3 reads TGTGCCAGCAGTTACAGGGGTAGGAATTCACCCCTCCACTTT.

The V gene is TRBV15, the J gene TRBJ1-4; D may be TRBD1 (6 bases). From germline, CDR1 is LNHNV and CDR2 YYDKDF (reference sequence). V lost 0 bases and J 0 bases, leaving 14 bases between the germline ends. The CDR3 loop spans 18 amino acids. The CDR3 DNA reads TGTGCCACCAGCAGAGAGGGGGCCCACTCTGCAACTAATGAAAAACTGTTTTTT. It translates to CATSREGAHSATNEKLFF.

The CDR3 sequence is CASSDIGGRTEAFF. In nucleotides, the CDR3 is TGTGCCAGCAGTGATATCGGGGGGCGAACTGAAGCTTTCTTT. This chain links TRBV6-1 with TRBJ1-1; a possible D gene is TRBD1 (6 bases). Looked up from germline, CDR1 is MNHNS and CDR2 is SASEGT. CDR3 length equals 14 residues. Trimming left V 3 bases short and J 5 bases short, with 13 bases between.

V is TRBV7-9 and J is TRBJ2-3; 11 bases agree with TRBD2. Germline-derived CDR1 and CDR2 are SEHNR and FQNEAQ (reference sequence). CDR3 length: 18 residues. V shed 4 bases and J 4 bases; nucleotides not matched to a gene: 13. This CDR3 is CASSSDWDTSGSADTQYF. The CDR3 DNA is TGTGCCAGCAGCTCGGATTGGGATACTAGCGGGAGTGCAGATACGCAGTATTTT.

This clone appeared once. The genes are TRBV7-2 and TRBJ2-7, with 8 bases aligning to TRBD1. This CDR3 spans 15 amino acids. Germline V CDR1 and CDR2: SGHTA, FQGNSA. The V segment lost 6 bases and the J segment 4 bases; nucleotides outside the gene matches: 11. The CDR3 sequence is CASSPTTGEWYEQYF. CDR3 in DNA: TGTGCCAGCAGTCCCACGACAGGGGAATGGTACGAGCAGTACTTC.

V usage is TRBV11-2 and J usage is TRBJ1-1; a possible D gene is TRBD1 (5 bases). This CDR3 contains 14 residues. Trimming removed 1 base at V and 3 bases at J, with 9 bases between. The germline V gene encodes CDR1 SGHAT and CDR2 FQNNGV. CDR3 sequence: CASSLALGDTEAFF. The CDR3 DNA is TGTGCCAGCAGCTTAGCTCTGGGGGACACTGAAGCTTTCTTT.

The CDR3 reads CASSRDRGLQEKLFF. DNA for the CDR3: TGTGCCAGCTCACGGGACAGGGGGCTTCAGGAAAAACTGTTTTTT. The rearrangement links TRBV18 to TRBJ1-4; 12 positions agree with TRBD1. Germline V gene lookup returns CDR1 KGHSH and CDR2 LQKENI. V dropped 4 bases and J dropped 8; count of bases not matched to a gene: 5. The CDR3 length is 15 residues.

This rearrangement joins TRBV5-8 to TRBJ1-2; 10 bases match TRBD1. The CDR3 contains 14 residues. Unmatched junction bases numbered 4, after V lost 4 bases and J lost 4 bases. Germline lookup yields CDR1 SGHTS and CDR2 YDEGEE. The CDR3 bases are TGTGCCAGCAGCAGGGACAGGGGAGGCTATGGCTACACCTTC. This translates into CASSRDRGGYGYTF.